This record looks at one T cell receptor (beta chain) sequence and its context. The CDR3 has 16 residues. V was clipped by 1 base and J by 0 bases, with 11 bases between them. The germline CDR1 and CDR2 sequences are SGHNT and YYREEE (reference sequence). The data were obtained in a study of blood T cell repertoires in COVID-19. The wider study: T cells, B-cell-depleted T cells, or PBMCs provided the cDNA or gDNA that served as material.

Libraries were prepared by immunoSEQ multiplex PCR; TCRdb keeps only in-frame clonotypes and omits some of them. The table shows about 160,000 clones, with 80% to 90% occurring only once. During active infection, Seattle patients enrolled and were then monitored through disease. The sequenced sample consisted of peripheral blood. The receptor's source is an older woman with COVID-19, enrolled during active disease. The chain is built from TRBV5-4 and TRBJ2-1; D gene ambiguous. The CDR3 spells CASSLIHRSSYNEQFF. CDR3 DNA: TGTGCCAGCAGCTTGATCCACCGGAGCTCCTACAATGAGCAGTTCTTC.